This T cell receptor beta chain was profiled in a study of blood T cells in healthy people across ages. Study-wide context: Template switching captured about one barcoded beta molecule per two T cells.

The authors ran a second PCR of roughly 6 to 11 cycles using a sample-barcoded 5' primer and a J-beta primer mix. TCRdb recomputed calls from the 5' RACE reads with MiXCR, one row per CDR3 protein. The table lists about 400,000 distinct CDR3 sequences, 50% to 60% of them singletons. Every donor gave roughly 9.6 milliliters of peripheral blood. The V segment lost 1 base and the J segment 7 bases; nucleotides outside the gene matches: 6. This CDR3 is built from 14 residues. The V gene's germline CDR1 is DFQATT and CDR2 SNEGSKA (reference sequence). The sample comprised blood. The source is a man between 60 and 70 years old in good health. The chain employs TRBV20-1 and TRBJ2-1, with 8 bases that match TRBD2. The CDR3 nucleotides read TGCAGTGCTAGAGGTACGGGGGGGCAGAATGAGCAGTTCTTC. This codes for CSARGTGGQNEQFF.